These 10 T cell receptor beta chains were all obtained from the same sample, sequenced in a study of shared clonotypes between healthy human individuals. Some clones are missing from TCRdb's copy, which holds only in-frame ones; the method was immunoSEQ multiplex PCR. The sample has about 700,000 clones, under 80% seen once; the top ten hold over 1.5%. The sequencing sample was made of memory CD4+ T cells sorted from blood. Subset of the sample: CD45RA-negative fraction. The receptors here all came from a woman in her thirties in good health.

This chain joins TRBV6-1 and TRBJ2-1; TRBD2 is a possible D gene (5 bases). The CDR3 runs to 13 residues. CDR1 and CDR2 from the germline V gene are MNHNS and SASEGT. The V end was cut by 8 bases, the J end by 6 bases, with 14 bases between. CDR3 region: CASGEGWGNEQFF. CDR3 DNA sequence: TGTGCCAGCGGCGAGGGTTGGGGCAATGAGCAGTTCTTC.

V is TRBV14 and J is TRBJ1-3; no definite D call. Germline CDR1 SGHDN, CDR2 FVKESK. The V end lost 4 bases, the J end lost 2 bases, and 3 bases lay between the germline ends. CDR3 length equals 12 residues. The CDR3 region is CASSPTGNTIYF. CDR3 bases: TGTGCCAGCAGCCCCACTGGAAACACCATATATTTT.

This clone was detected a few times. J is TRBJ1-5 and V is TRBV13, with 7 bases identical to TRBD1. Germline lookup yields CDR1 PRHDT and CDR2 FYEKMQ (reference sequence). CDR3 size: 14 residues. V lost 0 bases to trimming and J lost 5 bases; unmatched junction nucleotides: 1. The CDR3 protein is CASSLGRGHQPQHF. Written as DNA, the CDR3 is TGTGCCAGCAGCTTAGGGAGGGGGCATCAGCCCCAGCATTTT.

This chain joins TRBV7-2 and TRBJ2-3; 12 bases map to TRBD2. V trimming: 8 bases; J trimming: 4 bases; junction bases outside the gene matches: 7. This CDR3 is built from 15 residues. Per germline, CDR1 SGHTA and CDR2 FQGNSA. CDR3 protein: CASGLAGIRADTQYF. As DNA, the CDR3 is TGTGCCAGCGGACTAGCGGGAATCCGCGCAGATACGCAGTATTTT.

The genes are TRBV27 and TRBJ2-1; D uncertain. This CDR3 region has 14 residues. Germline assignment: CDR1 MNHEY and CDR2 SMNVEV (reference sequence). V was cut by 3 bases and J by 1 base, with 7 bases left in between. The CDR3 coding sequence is TGTGCCAGCAGTTTCACCGGATCCTACAATGAGCAGTTCTTC. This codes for CASSFTGSYNEQFF.

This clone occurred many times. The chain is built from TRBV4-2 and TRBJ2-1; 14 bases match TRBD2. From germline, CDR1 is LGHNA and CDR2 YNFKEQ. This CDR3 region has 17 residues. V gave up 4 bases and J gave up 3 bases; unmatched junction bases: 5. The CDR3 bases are TGTGCCAGCAGCCCGGGACTAGCGGGAGCGGGCTACAATGAGCAGTTCTTC. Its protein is CASSPGLAGAGYNEQFF.

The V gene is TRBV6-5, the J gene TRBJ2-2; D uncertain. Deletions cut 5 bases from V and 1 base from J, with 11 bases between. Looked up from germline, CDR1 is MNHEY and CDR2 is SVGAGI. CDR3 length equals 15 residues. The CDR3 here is CASSRATWNTGELFF. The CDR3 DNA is TGTGCCAGCAGTAGGGCCACCTGGAACACCGGGGAGCTGTTTTTT.

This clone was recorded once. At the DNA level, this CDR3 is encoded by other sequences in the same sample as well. The CDR3 loop is CASSRGNQPQHF. Here the CDR3 DNA reads TGTGCCAGCAGCAGAGGCAATCAGCCCCAGCATTTT. V gene TRBV7-9 combines with J gene TRBJ1-5; D remains unclear. The V end lost 5 bases, the J end lost 2 bases, and 4 bases lay between the germline ends. This CDR3 comprises 12 residues. In germline, CDR1 is SEHNR, CDR2 FQNEAQ (reference sequence).

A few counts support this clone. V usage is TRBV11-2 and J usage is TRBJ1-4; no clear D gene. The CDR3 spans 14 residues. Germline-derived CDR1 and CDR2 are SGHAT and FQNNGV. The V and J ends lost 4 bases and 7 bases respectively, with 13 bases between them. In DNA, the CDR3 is TGTGCCAGCAGCTACGGGTTGGGGTTTGAAAAACTGTTTTTT. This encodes CASSYGLGFEKLFF.

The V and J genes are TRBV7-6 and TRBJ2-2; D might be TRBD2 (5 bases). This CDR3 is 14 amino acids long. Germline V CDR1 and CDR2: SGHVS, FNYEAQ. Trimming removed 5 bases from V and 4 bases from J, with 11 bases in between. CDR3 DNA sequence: TGTGCCAGCAGCCCCTCGACTATCACCGGGGAGCTGTTTTTT. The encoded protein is CASSPSTITGELFF.